Below, 28 T cell receptor beta chains from the same sample are listed, as sequenced in a study of cytomegalovirus exposure and HLA in healthy donors. Primers for the PCR totalled 60 Vbeta and 13 Jbeta. TCRdb's table, derived via immunoSEQ multiplex PCR, lists solely in-frame clones and lacks some. The sample contains about 190,000 clones, more than 70% of which appear only once. Material: PBMCs. Receptors originate from a middle-aged woman in good health and CMV-seronegative.

The rearrangement joins TRBV25-1 to TRBJ1-1, with a possible D match to TRBD1 (6 bases). Trimming took off 6 bases at V and 9 bases at J, with 17 bases between the two ends. Germline CDR1 is MGHDK and CDR2 is SYGVNS. CDR3 length: 13 amino acids. CDR3 in amino acids: CASRGPRDNQAFF. For the CDR3, the DNA is TGTGCCAGCAGGGGCCCCCGGGACAATCAAGCTTTCTTT. The full variable domain, in which reference TRBV25-1 and TRBJ1-1 provide the parts outside the CDR3, is EADIYQTPRYLVIGTGKKITLECSQTMGHDKMYWYQQDPGMELHLIHYSYGVNSTEKGDLSSESTVSRIRTEHFPLTLESARPSHTSQYLCASRGPRDNQAFFGQGTRLTVV.

This sequence joins TRBV5-6 and TRBJ2-7; the D is unclear. V was clipped by 2 bases and J by 8 bases, with 14 bases between them. The CDR3 sequence is 13 residues long. The germline gives CDR1 SGHDT, CDR2 YYEEEE. CDR3 loop: CASSFAAETKQYV. The CDR3 nucleotides read TGTGCCAGCAGCTTTGCGGCGGAAACCAAGCAGTACGTC.

This clone was counted between two and nine times. The V call is TRBV5-4, the J call TRBJ2-3; 10 bases are shared with TRBD2. The V gene's germline CDR1 is SGHNT and CDR2 YYREEE (reference sequence). V shed 3 bases, J shed 8 bases, and the junction held 9 bases outside the gene matches. This CDR3 is 15 amino acids long. CDR3 residues: CASSSELAGLVTQYF. CDR3 coding DNA: TGTGCCAGCAGCTCGGAACTAGCGGGATTGGTTACGCAGTATTTT.

The chain employs TRBV18 and TRBJ1-1; no reliable D call. In germline, CDR1 is KGHSH, CDR2 LQKENI. This CDR3 is built from 14 residues. V shed 2 bases and J shed 2 bases, with 9 bases lying between them. CDR3 nucleotides: TGTGCCAGCTCACCAGGTTTTACAAACACTGAAGCTTTCTTT. Amino acid sequence: CASSPGFTNTEAFF.

The chain recombines TRBV19 with TRBJ1-2; 7 nucleotides align to TRBD1. This CDR3 comprises 16 residues. The ends lost 3 bases at V and 1 base at J; junction bases unmatched: 8. From germline, CDR1 is LNHDA and CDR2 SQIVND (reference sequence). CDR3 sequence: CASSIEGTAVNYGYTF. As DNA, the CDR3 is TGTGCCAGTAGTATCGAGGGGACAGCTGTTAACTATGGCTACACCTTC.

The chain is built from TRBV18 and TRBJ2-7; 9 bases line up with TRBD1. From germline, CDR1 is KGHSH and CDR2 LQKENI. V lost 0 bases, J lost 3 bases, and 6 bases stayed unmatched. This CDR3 contains 16 residues. DNA for the CDR3: TGTGCCAGCTCACCACCTACAGGGGGCAGTGTCTACGAGCAGTACTTC. It encodes CASSPPTGGSVYEQYF. The full variable domain, in which reference TRBV18 and TRBJ2-7 provide the parts outside the CDR3, is NAGVMQNPRHLVRRRGQEARLRCSPMKGHSHVYWYRQLPEEGLKFMVYLQKENIIDESGMPKERFSAEFPKEGPSILRIQQVVRGDSAAYFCASSPPTGGSVYEQYFGPGTRLTVT.

This rearrangement joins TRBV14 to TRBJ2-5; possible D gene TRBD1, 5 bases. Trimming pared 4 bases from V and 4 bases from J, leaving 13 bases between. CDR1 is SGHDN, CDR2 FVKESK, per germline. This CDR3 comprises 14 residues. The DNA for the CDR3 is TGTGCCAGCAGCCCGGAAGGGGCGGTAGAGACCCAGTACTTC. Translation: CASSPEGAVETQYF.

V is TRBV19 and J is TRBJ1-1, with D uncertain. Trimming stripped 3 bases from V and 2 bases from J, with 10 bases between. The CDR3 loop spans 14 amino acids. Germline V gene data show CDR1 as LNHDA and CDR2 as SQIVND (reference sequence). The CDR3 is CASSIPTPNTEAFF. Here the CDR3 DNA reads TGTGCCAGTAGTATTCCCACACCCAACACTGAAGCTTTCTTT.

V usage is TRBV4-3 and J usage is TRBJ1-5; D gene uncertain. Trimming cost V 0 bases and J 5 bases, with 11 bases left between them. The CDR3 length is 15 residues. CDR1 and CDR2 from the germline V gene are LGHNA and YSLEER. This chain's CDR3 is CASSQDQGRDQPQHF. The CDR3 DNA follows: TGCGCCAGCAGCCAAGATCAAGGGAGGGATCAGCCCCAGCATTTT.

The chain is built from TRBV9 and TRBJ2-1; 10 bases agree with TRBD1. Germline lookup yields CDR1 SGDLS and CDR2 YYNGEE. Germline trimming cut 1 base from V and 6 bases from J; bases unmatched to any gene: 13. The CDR3 length is 18 residues. The CDR3 sequence is CASSVTTATGTGANEQFF. In DNA form, the CDR3 reads TGTGCCAGCAGCGTAACCACGGCAACCGGGACAGGGGCCAATGAGCAGTTCTTC.

This clone was counted only a few times. V and J are TRBV4-3 and TRBJ2-2; TRBD2 matches at 7 bases. This CDR3 region has 15 residues. Per the germline V gene, CDR1 is LGHNA and CDR2 is YSLEER. Trimming at V came to 4 bases and at J to 0 bases, leaving 2 bases not matched to a gene. The CDR3 region is CASSPGLSNTGELFF. The CDR3 DNA reads as TGCGCCAGCAGCCCGGGACTATCGAACACCGGGGAGCTGTTTTTT.

This clone was found a few times. V gene TRBV7-4 combines with J gene TRBJ2-5, with TRBD2 as a possible D gene (5 bases). The length of the CDR3 is 15 residues. The germline gives CDR1 SGHVT, CDR2 SQSDAQ. Trimming removed 5 bases at V and 5 bases at J, with 18 bases between. The CDR3 sequence: CASSVLVAPRETQYF. The CDR3 region has the DNA TGTGCCAGCAGCGTACTAGTTGCCCCCAGGGAGACCCAGTACTTC.

The V gene is TRBV7-2, the J gene TRBJ2-1; the match to TRBD2 covers 11 bases. This CDR3 has 17 amino acids. V was pared by 7 bases and J by 4 bases, with 12 bases of the junction left unmatched. Germline CDR1 is SGHTA and CDR2 is FQGNSA. The CDR3 is CASTPMPGTSGYNEQFF. Written as DNA, the CDR3 is TGTGCCAGCACCCCTATGCCGGGGACTAGCGGATACAATGAGCAGTTCTTC.

With regard to this clone: One end of the junction varies from germline; a read error may be responsible. The V and J genes are TRBV19 and TRBJ1-2, with D perhaps TRBD1 (6 bases). CDR1 LNHDA and CDR2 SQIVND come from the germline V gene (reference sequence). CDR3 length: 12 residues. CDR3 in amino acids: CASSIARGGFPF. DNA of the CDR3: TGTGCCAGTAGTATAGCAAGGGGGGGATTCCCCTTC. The full variable domain, completed using reference TRBV19 and TRBJ1-2, is DGGITQSPKYLFRKEGQNVTLSCEQNLNHDAMYWYRQDPGQGLRLIYYSQIVNDFQKGDIAEGYSVSREKKESFPLTVTSAQKNPTAFYLCASSIARGGFPFGSGTRLTVV.

CDR3 in amino acids: CASSQLTGGRYEQYF. The CDR3 region has the DNA TGTGCCAGCAGCCAATTGACAGGGGGCCGCTACGAGCAGTACTTC. This chain joins TRBV14 and TRBJ2-7; 10 nucleotides agree with TRBD1. Germline V CDR1 and CDR2: SGHDN, FVKESK. V shed 2 bases and J 3 bases; nucleotides not matched to a gene: 4. The CDR3 length is 15 residues. The full variable domain, in which reference TRBV14 and TRBJ2-7 provide the parts outside the CDR3, is EAGVTQFPSHSVIEKGQTVTLRCDPISGHDNLYWYRRVMGKEIKFLLHFVKESKQDESGMPNNRFLAERTGGTYSTLKVQPAELEDSGVYFCASSQLTGGRYEQYFGPGTRLTVT.

The CDR3 nucleotides are TGTGCCAGCAGCCTCGTCCGGGACACCTCTCGCTCTGGAAACACCATATATTTT. Translating it yields CASSLVRDTSRSGNTIYF. The chain links TRBV11-2 to TRBJ1-3; D might be TRBD1 (6 bases). V was clipped by 5 bases and J by 0 bases, with 20 bases between them. This CDR3 comprises 18 residues. Per germline, CDR1 SGHAT and CDR2 FQNNGV.

V gene TRBV27 combines with J gene TRBJ1-2; 10 bases map to TRBD1. The CDR3 runs 15 residues. Trimming took 2 bases from V and 1 from J; bases not matched to a gene: 1. The germline gives CDR1 MNHEY, CDR2 SMNVEV (reference sequence). The CDR3 DNA reads TGTGCCAGCAGTTTAGGGGACAGGGGTAACTATGGCTACACCTTC. Translated, it gives CASSLGDRGNYGYTF.

CDR3: CASSIPGQGRYEQYF. In DNA form, the CDR3 reads TGTGCCAGTAGTATTCCGGGACAGGGTCGCTACGAGCAGTACTTC. The rearrangement uses TRBV19 and TRBJ2-7; 9 bases map to TRBD1. V trimming: 3 bases; J trimming: 3 bases; junction bases outside the gene matches: 6. The CDR3 consists of 15 residues. Germline V CDR1 and CDR2: LNHDA, SQIVND (reference sequence).

V gene TRBV10-3 combines with J gene TRBJ2-1; 9 positions agree with TRBD2. The CDR3 loop spans 14 amino acids. V was pared by 10 bases and J by 4 bases, with 8 bases of the junction left unmatched. Germline assignment: CDR1 ENHRY and CDR2 SYGVKD. CDR3 bases: TGTGCCACCCGGGCAGCGGGAGGTTACAATGAGCAGTTCTTC. It translates to CATRAAGGYNEQFF.

This sequence joins TRBV19 and TRBJ2-7; 14 nucleotides line up with TRBD2. Germline-derived CDR1 and CDR2 are LNHDA and SQIVND (reference sequence). The CDR3 is made up of 17 amino acids. Trimming cost V 3 bases and J 0 bases; bases outside gene matches: 4. The CDR3, as DNA: TGTGCCAGTAGTATTAGACTAGCGGGAGGGCCCTCCTACGAGCAGTACTTC. Translated, it gives CASSIRLAGGPSYEQYF.

This sequence joins TRBV5-1 and TRBJ1-4; D may be TRBD1 (6 bases). Germline V CDR1 and CDR2: SGHRS, YFSETQ. V was clipped by 0 bases and J by 6 bases, with 15 bases between them. This CDR3 region has 16 residues. For the CDR3, the DNA is TGCGCCAGCAGCTTGGGGTCAGCAGGGGATCATGAAAAACTGTTTTTT. Translation gives CASSLGSAGDHEKLFF.

This clone was observed a handful of times. V gene TRBV9 combines with J gene TRBJ2-3; no definite D call. Germline CDR1 SGDLS, CDR2 YYNGEE. V lost 0 bases and J 0 bases, leaving 8 bases between the germline ends. The length of the CDR3 is 15 residues. DNA of the CDR3: TGTGCCAGCAGCGTAGAGTGGCCTAGCACAGATACGCAGTATTTT. Its translation: CASSVEWPSTDTQYF.

The chain joins TRBV7-2 to TRBJ1-2; weak D call: TRBD1 (5 bases). Trimming cost V 6 bases and J 5 bases, with 7 bases left between them. The germline V gene has CDR1 SGHTA and CDR2 FQGNSA. The CDR3 is made up of 11 amino acids. The CDR3 coding sequence is TGTGCCAGCAGTCCAGGGTATGGCTACACCTTC. It specifies CASSPGYGYTF.

The chain uses TRBV5-1 and TRBJ2-1; possibly TRBD2 for D (5 bases). CDR3 length: 12 amino acids. Germline CDR1 SGHRS, CDR2 YFSETQ. Trimming shortened V by 4 bases and J by 9 bases, and 11 bases separated the two germline ends. This chain's CDR3 is CASSPERGEQFF. The CDR3 region has the DNA TGCGCCAGCAGCCCGGAACGGGGTGAGCAGTTCTTC.

The chain combines TRBV6-1 with TRBJ2-2; D is possibly TRBD2 (5 bases). Germline values: CDR1 MNHNS, CDR2 SASEGT. The V end lost 2 bases, the J end lost 7 bases, and 11 bases lay between the germline ends. The CDR3 totals 14 residues. The CDR3 coding sequence is TGTGCCAGCAGTGAAAATAGCGTGGTCGGGGAGCTGTTTTTT. This sequence encodes CASSENSVVGELFF.

This clone was seen only a few times. This rearrangement joins TRBV30 to TRBJ1-1; 7 nucleotides line up with TRBD1. The CDR3 covers 13 residues. Per germline, CDR1 GTSNPN and CDR2 SVGIG (reference sequence). V gave up 2 bases and J gave up 4 bases; unmatched junction bases: 4. The CDR3: CAWSITGATEAFF. The CDR3 DNA reads as TGTGCCTGGAGTATAACAGGGGCCACTGAAGCTTTCTTT.

The rearrangement joins TRBV5-7 to TRBJ2-7, with 9 positions matching TRBD1. TRBV5-7 is given ORF status, its function remaining uncertain. V trimming: 1 base; J trimming: 3 bases; junction bases outside the gene matches: 11. CDR3 length: 17 residues. The CDR3 spells CASSLFNGTGWFYEQYF. The CDR3 DNA reads as TGTGCCAGCAGCTTGTTTAACGGGACAGGGTGGTTCTACGAGCAGTACTTC.

The rearrangement links TRBV2 to TRBJ1-2; D is perhaps TRBD1 (6 bases). The CDR3 consists of 11 residues. V was cut by 7 bases and J by 7 bases, with 10 bases left in between. The germline V gene has CDR1 SNHLY and CDR2 FYNNEI. CDR3 amino acids: CASNRDGGYTF. As DNA, the CDR3 is TGTGCCAGCAACAGGGACGGTGGCTACACCTTC.